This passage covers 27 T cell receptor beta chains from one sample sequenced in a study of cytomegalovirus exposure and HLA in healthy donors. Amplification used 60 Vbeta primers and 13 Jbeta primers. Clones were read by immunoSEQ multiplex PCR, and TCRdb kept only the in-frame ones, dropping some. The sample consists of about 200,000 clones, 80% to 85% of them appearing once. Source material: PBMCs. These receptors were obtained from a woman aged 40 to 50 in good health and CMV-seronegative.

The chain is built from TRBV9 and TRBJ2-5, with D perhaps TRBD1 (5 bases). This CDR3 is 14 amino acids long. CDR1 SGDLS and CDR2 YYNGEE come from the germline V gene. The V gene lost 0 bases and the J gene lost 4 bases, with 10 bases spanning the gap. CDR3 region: CASSVEAGIETQYF. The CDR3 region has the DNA TGTGCCAGCAGCGTAGAGGCAGGGATAGAGACCCAGTACTTC.

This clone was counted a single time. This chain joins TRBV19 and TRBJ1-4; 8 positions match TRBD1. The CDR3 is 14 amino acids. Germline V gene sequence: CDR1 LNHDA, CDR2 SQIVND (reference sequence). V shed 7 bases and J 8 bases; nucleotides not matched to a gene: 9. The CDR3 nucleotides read TGTGCCAGTAAGGGGGGACAGGAACACGAAAAACTGTTTTTT. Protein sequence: CASKGGQEHEKLFF.

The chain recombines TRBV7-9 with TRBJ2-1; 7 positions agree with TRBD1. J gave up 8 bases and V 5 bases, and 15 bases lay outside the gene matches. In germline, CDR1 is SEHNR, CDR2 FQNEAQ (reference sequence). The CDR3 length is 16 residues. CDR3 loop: CASSPQLGTVYYEQFF. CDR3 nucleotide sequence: TGTGCCAGCAGCCCTCAACTAGGGACAGTTTACTATGAGCAGTTCTTC. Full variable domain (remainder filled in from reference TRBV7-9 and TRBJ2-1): DTGVSQNPRHKITKRGQNVTFRCDPISEHNRLYWYRQTLGQGPEFLTYFQNEAQLEKSRLLSDRFSAERPKGSFSTLEIQRTEQGDSAMYLCASSPQLGTVYYEQFFGPGTRLTVL.

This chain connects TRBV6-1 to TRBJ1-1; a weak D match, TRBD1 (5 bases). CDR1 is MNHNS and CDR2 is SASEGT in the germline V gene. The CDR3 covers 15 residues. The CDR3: CAGVGGGETYTEAFF. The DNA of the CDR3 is TGTGCGGGCGTCGGGGGAGGGGAGACTTACACTGAAGCTTTCTTT.

CDR3 nucleotide sequence: TGTGCCAGCAGTACAACAGGGAAGTGGTCGGCTGAGCAGTTCTTC. Amino acid sequence: CASSTTGKWSAEQFF. This rearrangement joins TRBV2 to TRBJ2-1; the D gene is possibly TRBD1 (6 bases). The CDR3 has 15 residues. The germline V and J ends were trimmed by 5 bases and 9 bases, with 20 bases remaining between them. The germline gives CDR1 SNHLY, CDR2 FYNNEI.

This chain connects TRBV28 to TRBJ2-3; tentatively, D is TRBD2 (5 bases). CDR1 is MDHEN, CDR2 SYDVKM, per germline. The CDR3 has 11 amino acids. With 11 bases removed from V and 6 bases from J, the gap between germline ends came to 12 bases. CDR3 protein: CAVEEDDTQYF. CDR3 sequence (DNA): TGTGCCGTGGAGGAGGACGATACGCAGTATTTT.

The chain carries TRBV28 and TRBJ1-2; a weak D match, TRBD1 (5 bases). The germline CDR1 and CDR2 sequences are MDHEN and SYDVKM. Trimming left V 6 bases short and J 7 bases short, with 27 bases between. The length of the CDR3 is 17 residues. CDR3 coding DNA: TGTGCCAGCAGCTTAAACCTTTGGGACGGGAGTACGACTGGCTACACCTTC. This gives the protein CASSLNLWDGSTTGYTF.

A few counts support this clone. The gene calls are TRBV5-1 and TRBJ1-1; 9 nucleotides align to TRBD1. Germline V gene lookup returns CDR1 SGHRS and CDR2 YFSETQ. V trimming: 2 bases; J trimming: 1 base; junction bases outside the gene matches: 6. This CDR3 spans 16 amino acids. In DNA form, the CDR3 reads TGCGCCAGCAGCTTAATCTCGACAGGGGGGAACACTGAAGCTTTCTTT. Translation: CASSLISTGGNTEAFF.

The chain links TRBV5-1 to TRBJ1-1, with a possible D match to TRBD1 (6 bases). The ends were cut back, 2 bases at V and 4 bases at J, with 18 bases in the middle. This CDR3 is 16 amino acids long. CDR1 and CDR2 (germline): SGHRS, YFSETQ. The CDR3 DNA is TGCGCCAGCAGCTTACAGGGAATTGGAGGTGGCACTGAAGCTTTCTTT. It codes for CASSLQGIGGGTEAFF. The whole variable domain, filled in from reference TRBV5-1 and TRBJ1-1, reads KAGVTQTPRYLIKTRGQQVTLSCSPISGHRSVSWYQQTPGQGLQFLFEYFSETQRNKGNFPGRFSGRQFSNSRSEMNVSTLELGDSALYLCASSLQGIGGGTEAFFGQGTRLTVV.

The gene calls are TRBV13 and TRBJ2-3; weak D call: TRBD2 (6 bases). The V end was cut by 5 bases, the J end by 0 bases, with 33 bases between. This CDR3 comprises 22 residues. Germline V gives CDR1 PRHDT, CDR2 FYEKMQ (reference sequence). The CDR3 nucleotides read TGTGCCAGCAGCGTTACTCGCCTCGGGAGTAGCGGTACCACCCCCAGCACAGATACGCAGTATTTT. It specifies CASSVTRLGSSGTTPSTDTQYF.

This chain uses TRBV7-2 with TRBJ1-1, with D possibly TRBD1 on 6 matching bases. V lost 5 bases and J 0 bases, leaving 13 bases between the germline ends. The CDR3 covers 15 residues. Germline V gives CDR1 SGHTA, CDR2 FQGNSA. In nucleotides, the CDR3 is TGTGCCAGCAGCCGGCTACAGGGCCTGAACACTGAAGCTTTCTTT. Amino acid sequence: CASSRLQGLNTEAFF.

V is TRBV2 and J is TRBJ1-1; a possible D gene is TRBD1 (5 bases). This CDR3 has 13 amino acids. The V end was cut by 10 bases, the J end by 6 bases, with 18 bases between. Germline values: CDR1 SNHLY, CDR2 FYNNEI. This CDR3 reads CAIPGRVGPEAFF. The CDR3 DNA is TGTGCCATCCCGGGCCGTGTGGGGCCTGAAGCTTTCTTT. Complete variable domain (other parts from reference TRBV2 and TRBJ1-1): EPEVTQTPSHQVTQMGQEVILRCVPISNHLYFYWYRQILGQKVEFLVSFYNNEISEKSEIFDDQFSVERPDGSNFTLKIRSTKLEDSAMYFCAIPGRVGPEAFFGQGTRLTVV.

The CDR3 sequence is CASSRTSGRAGSIYEQYF. CDR3 nucleotide sequence: TGTGCCAGCAGTAGGACCAGCGGGAGGGCCGGTTCCATCTACGAGCAGTACTTC. This chain connects TRBV2 to TRBJ2-7; TRBD2 matches 10 bases. Trimming cost V 5 bases and J 3 bases; bases outside gene matches: 16. The CDR3 spans 18 residues. In germline, CDR1 is SNHLY, CDR2 FYNNEI.

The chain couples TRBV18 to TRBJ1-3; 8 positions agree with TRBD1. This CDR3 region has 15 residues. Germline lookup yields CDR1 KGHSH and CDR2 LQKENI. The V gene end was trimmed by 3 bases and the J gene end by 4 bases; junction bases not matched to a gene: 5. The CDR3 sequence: CASSPGQGRGNTIYF. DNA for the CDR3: TGTGCCAGCTCACCCGGACAGGGAAGGGGAAACACCATATATTTT. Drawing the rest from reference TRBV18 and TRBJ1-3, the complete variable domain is NAGVMQNPRHLVRRRGQEARLRCSPMKGHSHVYWYRQLPEEGLKFMVYLQKENIIDESGMPKERFSAEFPKEGPSILRIQQVVRGDSAAYFCASSPGQGRGNTIYFGEGSWLTVV.

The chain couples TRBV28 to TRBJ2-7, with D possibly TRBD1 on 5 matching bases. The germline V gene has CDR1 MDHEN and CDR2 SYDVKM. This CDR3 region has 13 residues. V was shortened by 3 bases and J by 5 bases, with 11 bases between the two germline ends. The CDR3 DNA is TGTGCCAGCAGTTTTCCAGGGCGCCACGAGCAGTACTTC. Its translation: CASSFPGRHEQYF.

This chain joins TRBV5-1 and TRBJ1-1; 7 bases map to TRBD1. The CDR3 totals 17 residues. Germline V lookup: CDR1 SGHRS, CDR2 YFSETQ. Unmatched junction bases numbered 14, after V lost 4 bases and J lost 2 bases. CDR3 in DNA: TGCGCCAGCAGCCCTAAAGGGGGAGACAGGGTTAACACTGAAGCTTTCTTT. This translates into CASSPKGGDRVNTEAFF.

DNA of the CDR3: TGCGCCAGCTCGACGGGAGCGCCCACAGATACGCAGTATTTT. The encoded protein is CASSTGAPTDTQYF. This sequence joins TRBV10-2 and TRBJ2-3; TRBD2 is a possible D gene (6 bases). Per germline, CDR1 WSHSY and CDR2 SAAADI. Deletions cut 8 bases from V and 2 bases from J, with 14 bases between. This CDR3 contains 14 residues.

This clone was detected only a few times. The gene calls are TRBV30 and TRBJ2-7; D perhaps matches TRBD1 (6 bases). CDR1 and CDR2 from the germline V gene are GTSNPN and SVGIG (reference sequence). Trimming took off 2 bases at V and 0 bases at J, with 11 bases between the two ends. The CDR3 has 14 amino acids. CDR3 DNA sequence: TGTGCCTGGAGTAAAACAGGGAACTCCTACGAGCAGTACTTC. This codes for CAWSKTGNSYEQYF.

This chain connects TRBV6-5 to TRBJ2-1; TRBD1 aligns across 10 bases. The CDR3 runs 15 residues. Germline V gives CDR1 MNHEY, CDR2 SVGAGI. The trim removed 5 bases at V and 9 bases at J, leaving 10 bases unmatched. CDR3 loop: CASSPRDRGMGEQFF. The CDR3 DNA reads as TGTGCCAGCAGTCCTCGGGACAGGGGAATGGGTGAGCAGTTCTTC.

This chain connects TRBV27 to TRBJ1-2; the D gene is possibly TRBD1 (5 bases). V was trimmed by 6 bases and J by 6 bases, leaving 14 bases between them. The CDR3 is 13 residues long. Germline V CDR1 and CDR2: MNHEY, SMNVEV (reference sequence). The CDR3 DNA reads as TGTGCCAGCAGCTATGGAGGGGATCATGGCTACACCTTC. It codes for CASSYGGDHGYTF.

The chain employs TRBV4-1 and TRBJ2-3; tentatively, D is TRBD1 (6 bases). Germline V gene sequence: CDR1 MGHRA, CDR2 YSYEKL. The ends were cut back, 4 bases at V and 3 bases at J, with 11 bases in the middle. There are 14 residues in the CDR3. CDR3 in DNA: TGCGCCAGCAGCCCCGGGACAAGAACAGATACGCAGTATTTT. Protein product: CASSPGTRTDTQYF.

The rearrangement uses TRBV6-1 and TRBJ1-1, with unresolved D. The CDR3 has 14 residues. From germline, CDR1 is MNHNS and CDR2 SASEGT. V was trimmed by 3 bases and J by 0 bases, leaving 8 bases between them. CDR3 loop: CASSDGQVNTEAFF. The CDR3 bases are TGTGCCAGCAGTGATGGGCAGGTGAACACTGAAGCTTTCTTT.

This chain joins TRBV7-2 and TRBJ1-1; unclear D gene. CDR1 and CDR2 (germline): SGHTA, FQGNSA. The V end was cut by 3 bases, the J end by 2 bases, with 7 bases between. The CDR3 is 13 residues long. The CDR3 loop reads CASSFQENTEAFF. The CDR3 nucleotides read TGTGCCAGCAGCTTTCAGGAAAACACTGAAGCTTTCTTT.

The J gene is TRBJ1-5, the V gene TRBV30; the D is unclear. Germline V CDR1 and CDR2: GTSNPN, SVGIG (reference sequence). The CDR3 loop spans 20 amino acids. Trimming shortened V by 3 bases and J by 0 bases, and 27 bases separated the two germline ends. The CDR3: CAWSASGLGRRYYSNQPQHF. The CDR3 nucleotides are TGTGCCTGGAGCGCCTCGGGGTTGGGCAGAAGGTATTATAGCAATCAGCCCCAGCATTTT.

The CDR3: CASSPGQGSYEQYF. In DNA, the CDR3 is TGCGCCAGCAGCCCGGGACAGGGCAGCTACGAGCAGTACTTC. This sequence joins TRBV5-1 and TRBJ2-7, with 9 nucleotides matching TRBD1. Germline trimming cut 4 bases from V and 3 bases from J; bases unmatched to any gene: 5. CDR3 size: 14 residues. Germline-derived CDR1 and CDR2 are SGHRS and YFSETQ.

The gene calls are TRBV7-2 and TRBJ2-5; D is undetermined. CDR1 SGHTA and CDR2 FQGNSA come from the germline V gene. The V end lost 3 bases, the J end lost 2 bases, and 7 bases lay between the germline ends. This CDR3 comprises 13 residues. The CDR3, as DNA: TGTGCCAGCAGCTTTGCGTTACAAGAGACCCAGTACTTC. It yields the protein CASSFALQETQYF.

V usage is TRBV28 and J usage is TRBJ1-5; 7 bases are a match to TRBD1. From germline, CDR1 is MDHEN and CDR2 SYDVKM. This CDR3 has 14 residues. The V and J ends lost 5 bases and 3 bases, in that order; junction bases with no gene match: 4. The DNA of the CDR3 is TGTGCCAGCAGTCAGGGGGGTGACAATCAGCCCCAGCATTTT. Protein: CASSQGGDNQPQHF.